This TCR beta chain appears in the sequencing data of a study of OX40 agonist ivuxolimab in advanced cancers. Study at large: Patient treatment consisted of intravenous ivuxolimab administration every 2 weeks at 0.01 to 10 mg/kg. Under the entry rules, prior anti-PD-1, anti-PD-L1 or anti-CTLA-4 therapy was allowed, and around 36% had some. Overall study results and limits: Antigen targets of the expanded peripheral T cells went undetermined. At 0.1 to 3.0 mg/kg, clonal expansion of CD4+ and CD8+ blood T cells had occurred by week 6.

The V and J ends lost 6 bases and 4 bases respectively, with 13 bases between them. Germline V gene lookup returns CDR1 MDHEN and CDR2 SYDVKM. This CDR3 has 14 amino acids. Turning to this clone: The target antigen is unknown.

TCRdb's copy holds only in-frame clones and misses some; the assay was immunoSEQ multiplex PCR. The sample records about 55,000 clones, approximately 83% being singletons. The input for sequencing was CD4+ or CD8+ T cells sorted from blood, taken in a trial of the OX40 agonist ivuxolimab. The TCR originated in an adult with an advanced solid tumor such as melanoma, head and neck, liver or kidney cancer. The rearrangement joins TRBV28 to TRBJ2-1; the D gene is possibly TRBD2 (5 bases). CDR3 nucleotide sequence: TGTGCCAGCAGCCCCCGGGGATCTTACAATGAGCAGTTCTTC. Its translation is CASSPRGSYNEQFF.